These T cell receptor beta chains were read from a single sample in a study of blood T cells in healthy people across ages. TCRdb itself ran the 5' RACE reads through MiXCR, one entry per CDR3 protein. The sample has 710,000 or so distinct CDR3 sequences, approximately 22% seen once; the top ten hold around a fifth. Sequenced material: blood. The receptors derive from a man between 65 and 80 years old in good health. CDR3s include the opening cysteine and the closing phenylalanine or tryptophan. A D gene is named only where the DNA matches it firmly. A row's size may be missing; if present it is once, few, many or a size class.

>TRBJ2-4|NA|16|NA|TRBV12-3/TRBV12-4
TGTGCCAGCAGTTGGGAGAGGGACATGCTCAAAAACATTCAGTACTTC
CASSWERDMLKNIQYF
>TRBJ2-3|many|15|TRBD2|TRBV29-1
TGCAGCGTAGATGGGACTAGCGGGCGCACAGATACGCAGTATTTT
CSVDGTSGRTDTQYF
>TRBJ1-6|few|16|TRBD1|TRBV20-1
TGCAGTGCTAGAGTTCAGGGGGCTTCCTATAATTCACCCCTCCACTTT
CSARVQGASYNSPLHF
>TRBJ1-5|few|14|NA|TRBV20-1
TGCAGTGCTAGAGGTGGGACGTTTAATCAGCCCCAGCATTTT
CSARGGTFNQPQHF
>TRBJ2-3|few|15|NA|TRBV11-2
TGTGCCAGCAGCCGAGCTATCGGGGGACGGGATACGCAGTATTTT
CASSRAIGGRDTQYF
>TRBJ2-3|NA|16|TRBD2|TRBV6-5
TGTGCCAGCAGTTACTCGGGACTAGCTTCCACAGATACGCAGTATTTT
CASSYSGLASTDTQYF
>TRBJ1-2|NA|12|TRBD1|TRBV19
TGTGCCAGTAGTACGACAGGGAATGGCTACACCTTC
CASSTTGNGYTF
>TRBJ2-5|NA|13|NA|TRBV29-1
TGCAGCGTTGACAGGGAAGGTGTGGAGACCCAGTACTTC
CSVDREGVETQYF
>TRBJ2-3|NA|15|TRBD2|TRBV9
TGTGCCAGCGCCCAGATGCGGGGGGGCACAGATACGCAGTATTTT
CASAQMRGGTDTQYF
>TRBJ1-4|few|15|NA|TRBV6-4
TGTGCCAGCTCATCGGGACCGGCCGTCGGAGGAAAACTGTTTTTT
CASSSGPAVGGKLFF
>TRBJ2-1|few|13|TRBD2|TRBV7-9
TGTGCCAGCAGCTCCATAGCGGGAGATGAGCAGTTCTTC
CASSSIAGDEQFF
>TRBJ2-5|many|14|NA|TRBV20-1
TGCAGTGCTAGGGAGACAGGTCGCACTGGAACCCAGTACTTC
CSARETGRTGTQYF
>TRBJ1-4|few|15|NA|TRBV20-1
TGCAGTGCTAGGAAGACGGGGGGGGCTAGAGAAAAACTGTTTTTT
CSARKTGGAREKLFF
>TRBJ2-2|NA|14|TRBD2|TRBV2
TGTGCCAGTTTAGCGGGACAGAACACCGGGGAGCTGTTTTTT
CASLAGQNTGELFF
>TRBJ1-2|many|13|NA|TRBV20-1
TGCAGTGCTCCGGACGAGTTGGACTATGGCTACACCTTC
CSAPDELDYGYTF
>TRBJ2-3|few|15|TRBD2|TRBV20-1
TGCAGTGCTAGACTCGGGGGGAGGGTGACAGATACGCAGTATTTT
CSARLGGRVTDTQYF
>TRBJ2-3|NA|15|TRBD2|TRBV5-4
TGTGCCAGCGCCCCTCGACTAGCGGGAGGAGATACGCAGTATTTT
CASAPRLAGGDTQYF
>TRBJ2-2|NA|15|TRBD1|TRBV12-3/TRBV12-4
TGTGCCAGCAGTTCGGGCGCAGGGGGCACCGGGGAGCTGTTTTTT
CASSSGAGGTGELFF
>TRBJ2-4|NA|12|NA|TRBV10-3
TGTGCCATCAGTGGTTCGGGAGACATTCAGTACTTC
CAISGSGDIQYF
>TRBJ2-3|NA|14|NA|TRBV7-9
TGTGCCAGCAGCCTCGGGACGTTCACAGATACGCAGTATTTT
CASSLGTFTDTQYF
>TRBJ2-5|NA|14|NA|TRBV20-1
TGCAGTGCTAGAGTCACAGGGAGCCAAGAGACCCAGTACTTC
CSARVTGSQETQYF
>TRBJ2-7|few|13|NA|TRBV28
TGTGCCAGCAGCATTGAGAGCTCCTACGAGCAGTACTTC
CASSIESSYEQYF
>TRBJ1-5|few|14|TRBD1|TRBV6-2/TRBV6-3
TGTGCCAGCCTGGGACAGGGTAGAAATCAGCCCCAGCATTTT
CASLGQGRNQPQHF
>TRBJ1-2|NA|11|NA|TRBV30
TGTGCCTGGAGTCTAGGGTCTGGCTACACCTTC
CAWSLGSGYTF
>TRBJ1-5|few|18|NA|TRBV12-2
TGTGCAAGTCGTATCCAGGACACCTCCGGACCACCTAATCAGCCCCAGCATTTT
CASRIQDTSGPPNQPQHF
>TRBJ1-1|NA|14|TRBD1|TRBV5-5
TGTGCCAGCAGCCGCCGGGACAGGGAGACTGAAGCTTTCTTT
CASSRRDRETEAFF
>TRBJ2-5|once|13|NA|TRBV12-3/TRBV12-4
TGTGCCAGCAGTTTAGCGGCCCCCCGGGAGCAGTACTTC
CASSLAAPREQYF
>TRBJ2-7|NA|15|NA|TRBV21-1
TGTGCCAGCAGCAAATCTAGCGACAGGGTCTACGAGCAGTACTTC
CASSKSSDRVYEQYF
>TRBJ2-3|NA|17|TRBD1|TRBV5-5
TGTGCCAGCAGCTCCCGACAGGGGGTTACTAGCACAGATACGCAGTATTTT
CASSSRQGVTSTDTQYF
>TRBJ2-7|NA|16|TRBD2|TRBV7-2
TGTGCCAGCAGCTTCGGACTAGCGGGGGCCTTATACGAGCAGTACTTC
CASSFGLAGALYEQYF
>TRBJ2-6|NA|16|NA|TRBV4-1
TGCGCCAGCAGCCAAGATTCGGGCTATAGGGCCAACGTCCTGACTTTC
CASSQDSGYRANVLTF
>TRBJ2-1|NA|14|NA|TRBV7-8
TGTGCCGATAGCGGCCCTAGCTCCTACAATGAGCAGTTCTTC
CADSGPSSYNEQFF
>TRBJ2-5|NA|14|TRBD1|TRBV20-1
TGCAGTGCTTTCGCCCGACAGGGGGAAGAGACCCAGTACTTC
CSAFARQGEETQYF
>TRBJ2-7|few|13|NA|TRBV27
TGTGCCAGCAGTCCGTCGGGGAGGAACGAGCAGTACTTC
CASSPSGRNEQYF
>TRBJ1-1|many|13|TRBD1|TRBV12-3/TRBV12-4
TGTGCCAGCAGCTCGACAGGGGGGACTGAAGCTTTCTTT
CASSSTGGTEAFF
>TRBJ2-5|few|18|TRBD2|TRBV25-1
TGTGCCAGCAGTGAACAGCTCCTAGCGGGAGATTTTGTGGAGACCCAGTACTTC
CASSEQLLAGDFVETQYF
>TRBJ2-3|NA|17|TRBD2|TRBV5-1
TGCGCCAGCAGCTCCAGGGTAGCTAGCGGGGGGAGAGATACGCAGTATTTT
CASSSRVASGGRDTQYF
>TRBJ1-1|NA|15|TRBD1|TRBV3-1
TGTGCCAGCAGCCCCACGGGACAGCCGAACACTGAAGCTTTCTTT
CASSPTGQPNTEAFF
>TRBJ2-1|NA|15|NA|TRBV19
TGTGCCAGTAGTATTGGGCAAGGGGGACACAATGAGCAGTTCTTC
CASSIGQGGHNEQFF
>TRBJ2-1|NA|15|TRBD1|TRBV28
TGTGCCAGCAGTTTAGGGGGGGGACAGGGCCATGAGCAGTTCTTC
CASSLGGGQGHEQFF
>TRBJ2-5|few|15|NA|TRBV6-2/TRBV6-3
TGTGCCAGCAGAAATCCGGGTCCCAATTGGGAGACCCAGTACTTC
CASRNPGPNWETQYF
>TRBJ1-1|NA|15|NA|TRBV2
TGTGCCAGCACTCCTCCCTCAACAGAGAACACTGAAGCTTTCTTT
CASTPPSTENTEAFF
>TRBJ1-5|NA|16|NA|TRBV28
TGTGCCAGCTCAACGGGGGGTTCACTCGGCAATCAGCCCCAGCATTTT
CASSTGGSLGNQPQHF
>TRBJ2-2|NA|12|NA|TRBV29-1
TGCAGCGTTGGCTTCAACACCGGGGAGCTGTTTTTT
CSVGFNTGELFF
>TRBJ2-7|few|15|NA|TRBV20-1
TGCAGTGCTAGAGATGGAGCGGGCTCCCACAATGAGCAGCTCTTC
CSARDGAGSHNEQLF
>TRBJ2-1|few|15|TRBD1|TRBV2
TGTGCCAGCACTCCGGACAGGGGCTCCTACAATGAGCAGTTCTTC
CASTPDRGSYNEQFF
>TRBJ2-6|NA|14|NA|TRBV29-1
TGCAGCGTCGTCCACAGCTCTGGGGCCAACGTCCTGACTTTC
CSVVHSSGANVLTF
>TRBJ2-5|few|15|NA|TRBV6-2/TRBV6-3
TGTGCCAGCAGTTACTCGAACTATCCTTCGGAGACCCAGTACTTC
CASSYSNYPSETQYF
>TRBJ1-1|few|14|NA|TRBV5-5
TGTGCCAGCAGCGGGCACGAGGGGAACACTGAAGCTTTCTTT
CASSGHEGNTEAFF
>TRBJ2-2|few|15|TRBD2|TRBV27
TGTGCCAGCAGTTTAATGACTAGCAGCACCGGGGAGCTGTTTTTT
CASSLMTSSTGELFF
>TRBJ2-2|many|14|NA|TRBV10-2
TGCGCCAGCAGTGAGCTAGCGAGCACCGGGGAGCTGTTTTTT
CASSELASTGELFF
>TRBJ1-1|few|16|TRBD1|TRBV5-1
TGCGCCAGCCGCGTAAGTCCCGGGACAGGGGAAACTGAAGCTTTCTTT
CASRVSPGTGETEAFF
>TRBJ2-3|few|17|TRBD2|TRBV18
TGTGCCAGCTCACCACGGGTTAGCGGGAGGGCCCGAGATACGCAGTATTTT
CASSPRVSGRARDTQYF
>TRBJ2-2|few|15|NA|TRBV28
TGTGCCAGCAGCCCCGGCCAGGGAGAAACCGGGGAGCTGTTTTTT
CASSPGQGETGELFF
>TRBJ1-1|few|15|NA|TRBV5-1
TGCGCCAGCAGAGGGAGGGCGGGGGAGAACACTGAAGCTTTCTTT
CASRGRAGENTEAFF